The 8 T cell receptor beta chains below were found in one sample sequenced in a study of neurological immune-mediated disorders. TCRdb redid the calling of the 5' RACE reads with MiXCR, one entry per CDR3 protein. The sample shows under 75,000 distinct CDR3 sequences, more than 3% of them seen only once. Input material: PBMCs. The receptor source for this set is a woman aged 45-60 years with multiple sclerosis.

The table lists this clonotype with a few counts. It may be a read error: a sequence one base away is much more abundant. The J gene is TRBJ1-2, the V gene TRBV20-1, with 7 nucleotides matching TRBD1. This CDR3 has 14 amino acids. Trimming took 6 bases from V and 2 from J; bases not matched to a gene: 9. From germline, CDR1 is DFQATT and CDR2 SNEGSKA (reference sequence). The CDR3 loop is CSAHPGTVNYGYTF. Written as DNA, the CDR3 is TGCAGTGCCCACCCGGGGACAGTCAACTATGGCTACACCTTC.

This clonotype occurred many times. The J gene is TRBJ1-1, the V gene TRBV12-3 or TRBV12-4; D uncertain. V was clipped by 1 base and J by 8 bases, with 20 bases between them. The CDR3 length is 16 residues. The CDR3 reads CASSLGPGLISLEAFF. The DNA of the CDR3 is TGTGCCAGCAGTTTAGGGCCAGGCCTAATTTCCCTCGAAGCTTTCTTT.

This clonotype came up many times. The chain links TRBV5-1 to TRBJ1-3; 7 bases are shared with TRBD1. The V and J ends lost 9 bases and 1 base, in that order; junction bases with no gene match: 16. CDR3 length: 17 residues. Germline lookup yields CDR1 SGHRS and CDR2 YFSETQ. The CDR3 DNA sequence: TGCGCCAACCCCACAGGGGCAGGGAAGGTTTCTGGAAACACCATATATTTT. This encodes CANPTGAGKVSGNTIYF.

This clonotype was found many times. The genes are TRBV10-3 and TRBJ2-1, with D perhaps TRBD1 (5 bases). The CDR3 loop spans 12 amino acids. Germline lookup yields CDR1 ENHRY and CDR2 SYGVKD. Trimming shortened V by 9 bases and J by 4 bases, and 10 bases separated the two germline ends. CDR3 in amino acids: CAIKDKYNEQFF. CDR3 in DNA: TGTGCCATTAAGGACAAATACAATGAGCAGTTCTTC.

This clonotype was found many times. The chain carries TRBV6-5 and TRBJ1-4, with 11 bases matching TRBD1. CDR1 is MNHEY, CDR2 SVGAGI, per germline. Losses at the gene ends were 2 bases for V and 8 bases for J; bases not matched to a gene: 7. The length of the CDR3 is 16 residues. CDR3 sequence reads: CASSYAPGTGGEKLFF. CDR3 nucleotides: TGTGCCAGCAGTTACGCCCCCGGGACAGGGGGGGAAAAACTGTTTTTT.

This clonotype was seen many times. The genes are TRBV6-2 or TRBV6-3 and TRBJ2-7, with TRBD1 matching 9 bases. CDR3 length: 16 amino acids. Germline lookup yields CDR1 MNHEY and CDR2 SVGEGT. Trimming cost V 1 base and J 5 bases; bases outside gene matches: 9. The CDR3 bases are TGTGCCAGCAGTTACTTTCGAACAGGGGGCTTCGACGAGCAGTACTTC. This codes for CASSYFRTGGFDEQYF.

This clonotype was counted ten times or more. The CDR3 DNA sequence: TGCGCCAGCAGCCGGGCGCCCCAAGATACGCAGTATTTT. Translating gives CASSRAPQDTQYF. This chain joins TRBV5-1 and TRBJ2-3; no reliable D call. V shed 4 bases and J shed 5 bases, with 11 bases lying between them. Germline V gene lookup returns CDR1 SGHRS and CDR2 YFSETQ. The CDR3 spans 13 residues. The variable domain in full, with the rest retrieved from reference TRBV5-1 and TRBJ2-3, is KAGVTQTPRYLIKTRGQQVTLSCSPISGHRSVSWYQQTPGQGLQFLFEYFSETQRNKGNFPGRFSGRQFSNSRSEMNVSTLELGDSALYLCASSRAPQDTQYFGPGTRLTVL.

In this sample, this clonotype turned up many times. CDR3 sequence: CASSQVTGANYGYTF. CDR3 in DNA: TGCGCCAGCAGCCAAGTGACAGGCGCTAACTATGGCTACACCTTC. The rearrangement links TRBV4-1 to TRBJ1-2; weak D call: TRBD1 (6 bases). Germline CDR1 and CDR2: MGHRA and YSYEKL. There are 15 residues in the CDR3. Trimming shortened V by 1 base and J by 0 bases, and 9 bases separated the two germline ends.